The subject of this entry is one T cell receptor beta chain. TCR beta VDJ and CDR3 profiles were obtained from a genomic DNA template. One entry per CDR3 protein results from TCRdb running MiXCR on the reads. This table holds a few hundred thousand distinct CDR3 sequences, around 72% found once. The CDR3 extends over 14 amino acids. Losses at the gene ends were 4 bases for V and 9 bases for J; bases not matched to a gene: 9. Looked up from germline, CDR1 is SGHKS and CDR2 is YYEKEE (reference sequence). The record originates from a study of CD8+CD57+ T cells in acquired aplastic anemia. The wider study: An average of approximately 3.4 ug of DNA was obtained from sorted CD4+ and CD8+ cells.

Sequencing input: sorted CD4+, CD8+, or CD8+CD57+ T cells (not recorded which) from PBMCs. The J gene is TRBJ2-1, the V gene TRBV5-5; 8 nucleotides agree with TRBD1. This clonotype originated in a human donor in good health, serving as a control. This CDR3 reads CASSPTGVTSEQFF. DNA for the CDR3: TGTGCCAGCAGCCCGACAGGGGTTACGAGTGAGCAGTTCTTC.